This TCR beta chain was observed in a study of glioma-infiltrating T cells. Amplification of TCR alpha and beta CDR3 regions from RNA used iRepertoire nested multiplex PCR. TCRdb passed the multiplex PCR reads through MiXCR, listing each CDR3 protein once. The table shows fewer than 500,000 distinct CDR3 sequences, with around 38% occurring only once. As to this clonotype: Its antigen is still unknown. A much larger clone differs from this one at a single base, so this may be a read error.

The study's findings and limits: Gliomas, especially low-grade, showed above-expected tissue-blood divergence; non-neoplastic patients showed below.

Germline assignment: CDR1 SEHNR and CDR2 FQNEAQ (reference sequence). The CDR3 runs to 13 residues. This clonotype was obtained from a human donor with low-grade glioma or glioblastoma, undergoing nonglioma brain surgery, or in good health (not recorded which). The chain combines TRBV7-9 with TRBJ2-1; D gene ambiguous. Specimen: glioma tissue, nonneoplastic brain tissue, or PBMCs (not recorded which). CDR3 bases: TGTGCCAGCAGCTTCCAATACGTGGGTGAGCAGCTCTTC. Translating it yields CASSFQYVGEQLF. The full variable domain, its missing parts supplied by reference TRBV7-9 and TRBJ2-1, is DTGVSQNPRHKITKRGQNVTFRCDPISEHNRLYWYRQTLGQGPEFLTYFQNEAQLEKSRLLSDRFSAERPKGSFSTLEIQRTEQGDSAMYLCASSFQYVGEQLFGPGTRLTVL.